The 6 T cell receptor beta chains listed next were all sequenced from one sample in a study of T cells in localized non-small cell lung cancer. Data came from immunoSEQ multiplex PCR; TCRdb stores just in-frame clones and leaves some out. The sample gives about 35,000 clones, around 93% of which show up once; approximately 12% is in the top ten. The sample consisted of peripheral blood mononuclear cells, taken before any cancer treatment. The receptors come from a female donor aged 60 or older with stage II lung adenocarcinoma.

The chain combines TRBV18 with TRBJ2-2; no clear D gene. Trimming took 0 bases from V and 2 from J, leaving 7 bases between them. Germline values: CDR1 KGHSH, CDR2 LQKENI. The CDR3 consists of 15 residues. The CDR3 here is CASSPPGRNTGELFF. CDR3 DNA sequence: TGTGCCAGCTCACCACCAGGCCGCAACACCGGGGAGCTGTTTTTT.

J is TRBJ1-1 and V is TRBV5-1; 8 bases are shared with TRBD1. V was pared by 3 bases and J by 5 bases, with 6 bases of the junction left unmatched. Germline V gene sequence: CDR1 SGHRS, CDR2 YFSETQ. The CDR3 has 14 residues. CDR3 sequence reads: CASSSDRGQTEAFF. As DNA, the CDR3 is TGCGCCAGCAGCTCAGACAGGGGACAGACTGAAGCTTTCTTT.

J is TRBJ1-1 and V is TRBV28; D remains unclear. Germline V lookup: CDR1 MDHEN, CDR2 SYDVKM. This CDR3 contains 17 residues. V gave up 3 bases and J gave up 6 bases, with 23 bases separating them. Here the CDR3 DNA reads TGTGCCAGCAGTTTTTTACTTGTGGGGATAGGGATGGCTGAAGCTTTCTTT. Amino acid sequence: CASSFLLVGIGMAEAFF.

This clone was detected a few times. This sequence joins TRBV7-2 and TRBJ1-6; 8 bases are shared with TRBD1. V lost 0 bases to trimming and J lost 6 bases; unmatched junction nucleotides: 1. The germline V gene encodes CDR1 SGHTA and CDR2 FQGNSA. The CDR3 is made up of 15 amino acids. The CDR3 DNA reads as TGTGCCAGCAGCTTAGCGGACAGGGTTAATTCACCCCTCCACTTT. Its translation is CASSLADRVNSPLHF.

The chain combines TRBV18 with TRBJ1-2; D is perhaps TRBD1 (6 bases). CDR1 KGHSH and CDR2 LQKENI come from the germline V gene. The V end lost 3 bases, the J end lost 3 bases, and 14 bases lay between the germline ends. This CDR3 contains 15 residues. The DNA for the CDR3 is TGTGCCAGCTCACCCTTAATGACAGGCGACTATGGCTACACCTTC. Translating gives CASSPLMTGDYGYTF.

V gene TRBV5-1 combines with J gene TRBJ2-7; D gene uncertain. The CDR3 sequence is 13 residues long. The germline V gene encodes CDR1 SGHRS and CDR2 YFSETQ. V was trimmed by 2 bases and J by 0 bases, leaving 6 bases between them. DNA for the CDR3: TGCGCCAGCAGCTTACCAAACTCCTACGAGCAGTACTTC. Translation gives CASSLPNSYEQYF.